What follows are 21 T cell receptor beta chains derived from one specimen sequenced in a study of blood T cell repertoires in COVID-19. Sequencing used immunoSEQ multiplex PCR; TCRdb keeps in-frame clones, though not all of them. This table has approximately 70,000 clones, roughly 89% appearing once. The sequencing sample was made of peripheral blood. These receptors originate from a woman between 45 and 65 years old with acute or convalescent COVID-19.

V is TRBV5-8 and J is TRBJ1-5; TRBD1 matches at 8 bases. The CDR3 is 14 amino acids. Trimming at V came to 4 bases and at J to 5 bases, leaving 5 bases not matched to a gene. Germline V lookup: CDR1 SGHTS, CDR2 YDEGEE. The CDR3 is CASSPDRGYQPQHF. Written as DNA, the CDR3 is TGTGCCAGCAGCCCCGACAGGGGATATCAGCCCCAGCATTTT.

This CDR3 is CASSSPDRLGGYTF. CDR3 sequence (DNA): TGTGCCAGCAGCTCCCCGGACAGGCTCGGAGGCTACACCTTC. The genes are TRBV7-9 and TRBJ1-2; the match to TRBD1 covers 7 bases. Trimming at V came to 4 bases and at J to 8 bases, leaving 10 bases not matched to a gene. The germline V gene has CDR1 SEHNR and CDR2 FQNEAQ (reference sequence). This CDR3 region has 14 residues.

This chain joins TRBV11-3 and TRBJ2-5; D call uncertain. This CDR3 region has 13 residues. Germline assignment: CDR1 SGHNT and CDR2 YENEEA. The ends were cut back, 5 bases at V and 3 bases at J, with 10 bases in the middle. CDR3 loop: CASSPQFKETQYF. The CDR3 DNA sequence: TGTGCCAGCAGCCCTCAGTTTAAAGAGACCCAGTACTTC.

This chain uses TRBV10-3 with TRBJ2-3; the match to TRBD1 covers 7 bases. Germline V gives CDR1 ENHRY, CDR2 SYGVKD. V gave up 0 bases and J gave up 7 bases; unmatched junction bases: 7. The CDR3 runs to 15 residues. The CDR3 is CAISESERGRNTQYF. CDR3 nucleotide sequence: TGTGCCATCAGTGAGTCGGAAAGGGGGCGGAATACGCAGTATTTT.

The chain employs TRBV15 and TRBJ1-2; TRBD1 matches 7 bases. The germline V gene encodes CDR1 LNHNV and CDR2 YYDKDF (reference sequence). The CDR3 covers 14 residues. V dropped 5 bases and J dropped 7; count of bases not matched to a gene: 10. The CDR3 region is CATSQTRTGGGYTF. CDR3 coding DNA: TGTGCCACCAGCCAGACCCGGACAGGAGGTGGCTACACCTTC.

Concerning this clone: Other DNA sequences in the sample encode the same CDR3. The chain couples TRBV5-1 to TRBJ2-2; 7 bases map to TRBD1. This CDR3 region has 15 residues. The J segment lost 1 base and the V segment lost 3 bases, leaving 3 bases of the junction unmatched. The germline V gene encodes CDR1 SGHRS and CDR2 YFSETQ. In nucleotides, the CDR3 is TGCGCCAGCAGCTCGGGACAGCGGAACACCGGGGAGCTGTTTTTT. Protein product: CASSSGQRNTGELFF.

V gene TRBV19 combines with J gene TRBJ1-1; 7 bases fit TRBD1. CDR3 size: 13 residues. V lost 7 bases and J lost 6; bases outside the gene matches: 8. Germline CDR1 reads LNHDA; CDR2 reads SQIVND (reference sequence). CDR3 region: CASTARGVAEAFF. The CDR3 DNA follows: TGTGCCAGTACCGCCAGGGGGGTCGCTGAAGCTTTCTTT.

This chain connects TRBV19 to TRBJ1-1, with D unclear. This CDR3 is 16 amino acids long. The germline gives CDR1 LNHDA, CDR2 SQIVND (reference sequence). V lost 0 bases and J lost 1, with 12 bases in between. The CDR3 DNA sequence: TGTGCCAGTAGTATAGAGCCGACCTCAGGGAACACTGAAGCTTTCTTT. Translation gives CASSIEPTSGNTEAFF.

The chain employs TRBV4-1 and TRBJ2-5; tentatively, D is TRBD2 (6 bases). This CDR3 is 13 amino acids long. CDR1 is MGHRA and CDR2 is YSYEKL in the germline V gene. Trimming left V 3 bases short and J 7 bases short, with 12 bases between. The CDR3 sequence: CASSQDYTGTQYF. Written as DNA, the CDR3 is TGCGCCAGCAGCCAGGACTACACGGGGACCCAGTACTTC.

The chain carries TRBV27 and TRBJ2-7; D is ambiguous. V gave up 4 bases and J gave up 3 bases, with 4 bases separating them. This CDR3 is built from 11 residues. Germline CDR1 is MNHEY and CDR2 is SMNVEV (reference sequence). The CDR3 region has the DNA TGTGCCAGCAGTTCCTACTACGAGCAGTACTTC. Protein sequence: CASSSYYEQYF.

The rearrangement links TRBV7-9 to TRBJ1-5; D perhaps matches TRBD1 (5 bases). Germline V gene sequence: CDR1 SEHNR, CDR2 FQNEAQ (reference sequence). The V end was cut by 0 bases, the J end by 2 bases, with 8 bases between. CDR3 length: 15 amino acids. CDR3 nucleotide sequence: TGTGCCAGCAGCTTAGCCAGGGTCGGCAATCAGCCCCAGCATTTT. The encoded protein is CASSLARVGNQPQHF.

The CDR3 protein is CASSLGGTSLNEQFF. The CDR3 DNA sequence: TGTGCCAGCAGCTTAGGAGGGACTAGCCTAAATGAGCAGTTCTTC. The rearrangement joins TRBV7-9 to TRBJ2-1, with 9 bases identical to TRBD2. The CDR3 is made up of 15 amino acids. V trimming: 1 base; J trimming: 7 bases; junction bases outside the gene matches: 5. Germline-derived CDR1 and CDR2 are SEHNR and FQNEAQ (reference sequence).

This chain uses TRBV13 with TRBJ1-3; 7 bases agree with TRBD1. CDR1 and CDR2 (germline): PRHDT, FYEKMQ (reference sequence). CDR3 length equals 15 residues. Unmatched junction bases numbered 8, after V lost 5 bases and J lost 4 bases. CDR3 nucleotides: TGTGCCAGCAGCCCCCCGACAGGGAGCGGAAACACCATATATTTT. Translating gives CASSPPTGSGNTIYF.

The rearrangement links TRBV7-2 to TRBJ1-5, with a weak D call TRBD1 (5 bases). Trimming left V 5 bases short and J 1 base short, with 12 bases between. Germline V gives CDR1 SGHTA, CDR2 FQGNSA. CDR3 length: 15 residues. The CDR3 nucleotides are TGTGCCAGCAGCGTTCAGAAGGGGAGCAATCAGCCCCAGCATTTT. It yields the protein CASSVQKGSNQPQHF.

This sequence joins TRBV10-2 and TRBJ2-7, with unresolved D. Deletions cut 2 bases from V and 5 bases from J, with 7 bases between. The CDR3 runs to 12 residues. Germline CDR1 and CDR2: WSHSY and SAAADI. The CDR3 nucleotides are TGCGCCAGCAGTGAGACTGGGCACGAGCAGTACTTC. Protein product: CASSETGHEQYF.

V gene TRBV7-2 combines with J gene TRBJ1-5; possibly TRBD1 for D (6 bases). This CDR3 is built from 13 residues. The germline V gene has CDR1 SGHTA and CDR2 FQGNSA. Trimming removed 2 bases from V and 7 bases from J, with 9 bases in between. The CDR3 region is CASSLYQGQPQHF. The DNA of the CDR3 is TGTGCCAGCAGCTTATATCAGGGGCAGCCCCAGCATTTT.

The CDR3 DNA reads as TGTGCCAGTAGTATAGAACTAGCGGGGTACAATGAGCAGTTCTTC. This encodes CASSIELAGYNEQFF. The gene calls are TRBV19 and TRBJ2-1, with 10 bases identical to TRBD2. CDR1 is LNHDA and CDR2 is SQIVND in the germline V gene (reference sequence). Losses at the gene ends were 0 bases for V and 4 bases for J; bases not matched to a gene: 0. The CDR3 length is 15 residues.

The chain carries TRBV9 and TRBJ1-1; 7 bases align to TRBD1. The germline V gene has CDR1 SGDLS and CDR2 YYNGEE. Trimming took 3 bases from V and 0 from J; bases not matched to a gene: 5. This CDR3 comprises 15 residues. The CDR3 reads CASSGTQGMNTEAFF. The CDR3 DNA is TGTGCCAGCAGCGGGACACAGGGGATGAACACTGAAGCTTTCTTT.

This clone was counted a single time. The rearrangement joins TRBV11-3 to TRBJ1-4; a possible D gene is TRBD1 (6 bases). Looked up from germline, CDR1 is SGHNT and CDR2 is YENEEA. Trimming left V 5 bases short and J 4 bases short, with 8 bases between. The CDR3 has 13 amino acids. DNA for the CDR3: TGTGCCAGCAGCCGGACAGTTAATGAAAAACTGTTTTTT. Translation gives CASSRTVNEKLFF.

The chain carries TRBV5-1 and TRBJ1-1; D not resolved. The V end lost 2 bases, the J end lost 8 bases, and 13 bases lay between the germline ends. Per germline, CDR1 SGHRS and CDR2 YFSETQ. The length of the CDR3 is 13 residues. In DNA form, the CDR3 reads TGCGCCAGCAGCTTAAAAGAGGGCCGCGAAGCTTTCTTT. It specifies CASSLKEGREAFF.

This clone was detected a few times. J is TRBJ2-7 and V is TRBV30; TRBD1 aligns across 10 bases. The J segment lost 7 bases and the V segment lost 2 bases, leaving 8 bases of the junction unmatched. Germline V lookup: CDR1 GTSNPN, CDR2 SVGIG (reference sequence). This CDR3 is 14 amino acids long. CDR3 DNA sequence: TGTGCCTGGAGTCCTGGACAGGGGGGAGGGGAGCAGTACTTC. Amino acids: CAWSPGQGGGEQYF.